The 9 T cell receptor beta chains in this list originate from one sample, sequenced in a study of tumor and adjacent non-tumor tissue in lung cancer. A modified ARM-PCR protocol with three rounds of nested PCR amplified TCRbeta. One entry per CDR3 protein, called by TCRdb with MiXCR from the multiplex PCR reads. The sample holds about 200,000 distinct CDR3 sequences; around 71% are singletons and the top ten take under 30%. RNA was extracted from bulk tissue without any cell sorting. The sample was lung tumor tissue. The origin of the receptors is a man aged 60-69 years with non-small cell lung cancer.

As to this clonotype: Germline and junction disagree at one end, which may indicate a read error. V and J are TRBV5-4 and TRBJ2-3; possible D gene TRBD1, 5 bases. Germline values: CDR1 SGHNT, CDR2 YYREEE (reference sequence). CDR3 length equals 12 residues. The CDR3 bases are TGCGACAGCAGCTTGTCTCTAGATACGCAGTATTTT. This codes for CDSSLSLDTQYF.

This clonotype has a handful of counts. This clone may be a read error of a much larger clone one base away. The chain joins TRBV20-1 to TRBJ2-7, with 10 positions matching TRBD2. The germline CDR1 and CDR2 sequences are DFQATT and SNEGSKA (reference sequence). The CDR3 contains 18 residues. The trim removed 1 base at V and 0 bases at J, leaving 12 bases unmatched. The CDR3 here is CSARGLALAGSSSYEQYF. DNA of the CDR3: TGCAGTGCTAGAGGATTGGCACTAGCGGGGTCGAGCTCCTACGAGCAGTACTTC.

The chain carries TRBV4-3 and TRBJ2-1; TRBD2 matches 8 bases. Germline values: CDR1 LGHNA, CDR2 YSLEER. The CDR3 runs 16 residues. V gave up 2 bases and J gave up 8 bases; unmatched junction bases: 11. The CDR3 nucleotides read TGCGCCAGCAGCCAAACGCCTGGCGGGAGGCTCTATGAGCAGTTCTTC. Its translation: CASSQTPGGRLYEQFF.

Concerning this clonotype itself: This CDR3 is missing its conserved last phenylalanine or tryptophan, likely due to a read error. The chain is built from TRBV11-1 and TRBJ2-7; the D gene is possibly TRBD2 (5 bases). Germline V gene lookup returns CDR1 SGHAT and CDR2 FQDESV (reference sequence). This CDR3 region has 12 residues. CDR3 protein: CPSNPLEGEQYS. Written as DNA, the CDR3 is TGTCCCAGTAACCCACTAGAGGGCGAGCAGTACTCC.

The rearrangement joins TRBV6-5 to TRBJ2-7; a weak D match, TRBD2 (6 bases). Germline-derived CDR1 and CDR2 are MNHEY and SVGAGI. The CDR3 has 15 amino acids. Deletions cut 11 bases from V and 3 bases from J, with 23 bases between. CDR3 DNA: TGTGCCTGCGACAATGGGGGACTCACTCGCTACGAGCAGTACTTC. This sequence encodes CACDNGGLTRYEQYF.

This chain links TRBV6-5 with TRBJ2-2; 7 nucleotides align to TRBD2. The germline CDR1 and CDR2 sequences are MNHEY and SVGAGI. This CDR3 has 16 residues. V was clipped by 0 bases and J by 6 bases; unmatched bases: 7. The CDR3 loop is CASSYSNRLASGELFF. CDR3 nucleotides: TGTGCCAGCAGTTACTCGAACCGACTAGCCTCCGGGGAGCTGTTTTTT.

Regarding this clonotype: Sequence at one end of the junction differs from germline and may be a read error. V gene TRBV20-1 combines with J gene TRBJ2-7; weak D call: TRBD1 (5 bases). The germline CDR1 and CDR2 sequences are DFQATT and SNEGSKA (reference sequence). The CDR3 runs 14 residues. The chain's CDR3 is CSVLTSQGIYKQYF. The CDR3 DNA reads as TGCAGTGTATTGACCAGCCAGGGTATCTACAAGCAGTACTTC.

Remarks on this clonotype: A much bigger clone sits one base away, suggesting this may be a read error. This rearrangement joins TRBV5-1 to TRBJ2-5; D gene unclear. The V and J ends lost 1 base and 5 bases respectively, with 12 bases between them. The CDR3 loop spans 14 amino acids. Germline CDR1 SGHRS, CDR2 YFSETQ. CDR3 sequence (DNA): TGCGCCAGCAGCTTGCAGGCCCGTGGGGAGACCCAGTACTTC. It specifies CASSLQARGETQYF.

Details on this clonotype: One end of the junction does not line up with germline, which may come from a read error. The CDR3: CVSSLKEGTEAFF. The CDR3 coding sequence is TGTGTCAGCAGTCTGAAGGAGGGCACTGAAGCTTTCTTT. V is TRBV12-3 or TRBV12-4 and J is TRBJ1-1; no definite D call. The CDR3 spans 13 residues.